This T cell receptor (beta chain) was obtained from a study of regulatory T cells in long-lasting Graves disease. Regarding the study as a whole: Persistent-disease Graves' patients showed less TCR diversity than new cases.

In building TCR beta libraries, iRepertoire HTBI primers were used together with Arm-PCR of CDR3 regions. TCRdb processed the multiplex PCR reads anew with MiXCR; each CDR3 protein has one entry. The data contain around 250,000 distinct CDR3 sequences, about 18% of them singletons. This clonotype was counted ten times or more. Its antigen is unidentified. Time point given: newly diagnosed GD, antithyroid drugs for less than 3 months. After RNA was extracted from PBMCs, the TCR library was made from it. About 8.8 milliliters of peripheral blood went into EDTA tubes. The sample in question was peripheral blood mononuclear cells (PBMCs), obtained at new diagnosis, from a patient treated with antithyroid drugs. This receptor was identified in a female donor with Graves disease.

CDR3 coding DNA: TGTGCCAGCAGCTGGGCCAGAGGTGACACCGGGGAGCTGTTTTTT. Translated: CASSWARGDTGELFF. The J gene is TRBJ2-2, the V gene TRBV7-6; D not certain. Germline V lookup: CDR1 SGHVS, CDR2 FNYEAQ. The CDR3 is 15 residues long. V was cut by 4 bases and J by 3 bases, with 12 bases left in between.